These 17 T cell receptor beta chains share one sample of origin, sequenced in a study of spatial heterogeneity in lung cancer (dated by TCRdb to the late 2010s). On the study overall, not on this receptor specifically: The tumor nonsynonymous mutation count correlated with the number of expanded alpha and beta TCRs within the tumor.

The protocol used for the library was 5' RACE. The sequencer listed for this sample is NextSeq 500. TCRdb redid the processing of the public reads, applying fastp at Q25 and MiXCR, and retained in-frame beta chains. Every entry covers one CDR3 protein and lists the most common genes and DNA from its rows. For this sample the table gives about 7,000 distinct CDR3 sequences, of which around 14% were detected only once. The ten largest make up 8.1% of the sample. This specimen's time point label, interpreted: sample taken at primary tumor resection. No cognate antigen is known for these TCRs. The specimen comprised lung tumor tissue, sampled at surgery. These receptors were collected from a male donor with early-stage non-small cell lung cancer.

In the case of this clonotype: For a library built for alpha chains, this beta chain is a stray read; little rests on its size. J is TRBJ2-3 and V is TRBV4-2, with TRBD2 matching 10 bases. This CDR3 contains 16 residues. J was trimmed by 4 bases and V by 0 bases; bases with no gene match: 4. Germline V gives CDR1 LGHNA, CDR2 YNFKEQ. The CDR3 DNA is TGTGCCAGCAGCCAAGAAGGCCTAGCGGGAGCAGATACGCAGTATTTT. This codes for CASSQEGLAGADTQYF.

This clonotype showed up many times. This beta chain represents an off-target read in a library built for alpha chains; its size is of limited meaning. The chain combines TRBV12-3 or TRBV12-4 with TRBJ2-5; possibly TRBD2 for D (5 bases). V lost 6 bases, J lost 1 base, and 12 bases lay in between. This CDR3 region has 14 residues. DNA of the CDR3: TGTGCCAGCAGCCCGACGGGGTTCCAAGAGACCCAGTACTTC. Amino acid sequence: CASSPTGFQETQYF.

This clonotype has a count of ten or more. This beta chain came through as a stray read in a library set up for alpha chains, and its size says little. V usage is TRBV19 and J usage is TRBJ1-5, with TRBD1 identical over 9 bases. This CDR3 is 14 amino acids long. The germline CDR1 and CDR2 sequences are LNHDA and SQIVND (reference sequence). V lost 6 bases to trimming and J lost 7 bases; unmatched junction nucleotides: 7. CDR3 nucleotides: TGTGCCAGTAGGGACAGGGGCATTGGGCAGCCCCAGCATTTT. Its translation is CASRDRGIGQPQHF. The complete variable domain, with remaining parts taken from reference TRBV19 and TRBJ1-5, reads DGGITQSPKYLFRKEGQNVTLSCEQNLNHDAMYWYRQDPGQGLRLIYYSQIVNDFQKGDIAEGYSVSREKKESFPLTVTSAQKNPTAFYLCASRDRGIGQPQHFGDGTRLSIL.

Within the sample, this clonotype is medium-sized (0.01 to 0.1%). This beta chain is off target for a library built for alpha chains, so its abundance means little. The chain links TRBV6-6 to TRBJ1-1, with D perhaps TRBD1 (6 bases). V gave up 8 bases and J gave up 7 bases, with 11 bases separating them. This CDR3 has 11 residues. The V gene's germline CDR1 is MNHNY and CDR2 SVGAGI (reference sequence). The CDR3, as DNA: TGTGCCAGCGCGACAGGAGGTGAAGCTTTCTTT. It is translated as CASATGGEAFF.

This clonotype is deemed medium-sized. This beta chain is an off-target read within a library intended for alpha chains, so its frequency means little. The chain employs TRBV29-1 and TRBJ2-1; D tentatively reads TRBD1 or TRBD2 (5 bases each). V was pared by 7 bases and J by 10 bases, with 14 bases between. The germline V gene has CDR1 SQVTM and CDR2 ANQGSEA. The CDR3 is 11 residues long. The CDR3 protein is CSGGRGAEQFF. The CDR3 bases are TGCAGCGGCGGCCGAGGGGCCGAGCAGTTCTTC.

This clonotype has at least ten counts. The library was designed around alpha chains, so this beta chain is a stray read whose abundance carries little weight. The gene calls are TRBV19 and TRBJ1-2; D is unresolved. The germline V and J ends were trimmed by 5 bases and 2 bases, with 6 bases remaining between them. Germline V gene sequence: CDR1 LNHDA, CDR2 SQIVND (reference sequence). The CDR3 is made up of 12 amino acids. The CDR3 sequence is CASSWQNYGYTF. CDR3 sequence (DNA): TGTGCCAGTAGTTGGCAGAACTATGGCTACACCTTC.

This clonotype occurred many times. This beta chain slipped into a library made for alpha chains as a stray read, so its size is not meaningful. This chain joins TRBV27 and TRBJ2-1; D is unresolved. V was clipped by 3 bases and J by 8 bases, with 8 bases between them. This CDR3 has 12 amino acids. Looked up from germline, CDR1 is MNHEY and CDR2 is SMNVEV (reference sequence). The CDR3 region has the DNA TGTGCCAGCAGTTTCGGTCAGCATGAGCAGTTCTTC. Protein: CASSFGQHEQFF.

This clonotype was counted ten times or more. With the library built for alpha chains, this beta chain is off target and its frequency is not meaningful. This chain uses TRBV7-9 with TRBJ2-7; TRBD1 matches 9 bases. V shed 8 bases and J 6 bases; nucleotides not matched to a gene: 14. Germline values: CDR1 SEHNR, CDR2 FQNEAQ (reference sequence). The CDR3 length is 15 residues. CDR3 loop: CASVTTRDRVSEQYV. DNA of the CDR3: TGTGCCAGCGTCACCACAAGGGACAGGGTTAGCGAGCAGTACGTC.

As regards this clonotype: This beta chain is off target for a library built for alpha chains, so its abundance means little. J is TRBJ2-3 and V is TRBV5-4, with no clear D. This CDR3 spans 13 amino acids. V dropped 4 bases and J dropped 4 bases, with 10 bases sitting between them. Germline loops: CDR1 SGHNT, CDR2 YYREEE (reference sequence). The CDR3 loop reads CASSPLGADTQYF. The DNA of the CDR3 is TGTGCCAGCAGCCCCCTCGGCGCAGATACGCAGTATTTT.

This clonotype is medium-sized (0.01 to 0.1%) by share. This beta chain is an off-target read within a library intended for alpha chains, so its frequency means little. V usage is TRBV20-1 and J usage is TRBJ1-2; D is unclear. CDR1 is DFQATT, CDR2 SNEGSKA, per germline (reference sequence). This CDR3 region has 17 residues. Deletions cut 6 bases from V and 1 base from J, with 24 bases between. CDR3 nucleotide sequence: TGCAGTGCCAGTTACCCTATTGCAGGACTACGTAACTATGGCTACACCTTC. This encodes CSASYPIAGLRNYGYTF.

Many counts were recorded for this clonotype. This beta chain is an off-target read within a library intended for alpha chains, so its frequency means little. The chain combines TRBV27 with TRBJ1-2; possible D gene TRBD1, 5 bases. This CDR3 has 13 residues. Germline loops: CDR1 MNHEY, CDR2 SMNVEV (reference sequence). The V end lost 2 bases, the J end lost 2 bases, and 6 bases lay between the germline ends. The CDR3 loop is CASSLRQNYGYTF. CDR3 DNA: TGTGCCAGCAGTTTACGACAGAACTATGGCTACACCTTC.

This clonotype came up many times. Because the library targeted alpha chains, this beta chain is an off-target read whose size means little. This chain connects TRBV11-3 to TRBJ2-1; 9 nucleotides line up with TRBD1. J gave up 5 bases and V 5 bases, and 7 bases lay outside the gene matches. CDR3 length equals 15 residues. Germline V gene data show CDR1 as SGHNT and CDR2 as YENEEA. CDR3: CASSLRDRVDNEQFF. CDR3 sequence (DNA): TGTGCCAGCAGCCTCCGGGACAGGGTTGACAATGAGCAGTTCTTC.

This clonotype was observed at least ten times. This beta chain came through as a stray read in a library set up for alpha chains, and its size says little. The chain links TRBV5-1 to TRBJ2-7; 8 bases fit TRBD1. With 5 bases clipped from V and 2 bases from J, the junction kept 9 bases outside the gene matches. The CDR3 spans 15 residues. Germline V gives CDR1 SGHRS, CDR2 YFSETQ. CDR3 sequence (DNA): TGCGCCAGCAGTCACCAGGGACAGGAGACCTACGAGCAGTACTTC. Encoded protein: CASSHQGQETYEQYF.

As to this clonotype: The library was built for alpha chains, so this beta chain is an off-target read and its size means little. This chain links TRBV2 with TRBJ1-6; maybe TRBD1 (6 bases). Germline CDR1 is SNHLY and CDR2 is FYNNEI. This CDR3 has 14 amino acids. Trimming pared 4 bases from V and 10 bases from J, leaving 14 bases between. CDR3 nucleotides: TGTGCCAGCAGTGTCGGGGGCAGGTACTCACCCCTCCACTTT. Its translation: CASSVGGRYSPLHF.

This clonotype is termed medium-sized. Little can be read into the size of this beta chain, an off-target read in a library designed for alpha chains. V gene TRBV27 combines with J gene TRBJ1-2, with a tentative D call TRBD1 (5 bases). The V gene's germline CDR1 is MNHEY and CDR2 SMNVEV (reference sequence). This CDR3 contains 15 residues. The germline V and J ends were trimmed by 0 bases and 4 bases, with 12 bases remaining between them. CDR3 sequence reads: CASSLSMGVGYGYTF. The CDR3 DNA reads as TGTGCCAGCAGTTTATCGATGGGGGTGGGCTATGGCTACACCTTC.

Comment on this clonotype: This beta chain is an unintended read in a library built for alpha chains; its size means little. The V and J genes are TRBV29-1 and TRBJ1-5; TRBD1 agrees at 7 bases. CDR3 size: 14 residues. Losses at the gene ends were 0 bases for V and 2 bases for J; bases not matched to a gene: 1. Germline assignment: CDR1 SQVTM and CDR2 ANQGSEA. The CDR3 region has the DNA TGCAGCGTTGAAGAAACAGGGGGCAATCAGCCCCAGCATTTT. It translates to CSVEETGGNQPQHF. Supplemented by reference TRBV29-1 and TRBJ1-5, the full variable domain reads SAVISQKPSRDICQRGTSLTIQCQVDSQVTMMFWYRQQPGQSLTLIATANQGSEATYESGFVIDKFPISRPNLTFSTLTVSNMSPEDSSIYLCSVEETGGNQPQHFGDGTRLSIL.

About this clonotype: This beta chain was picked up by a library intended for alpha chains and is off target, so its count carries little meaning. The chain is built from TRBV25-1 and TRBJ1-1; D uncertain. The V and J ends lost 1 base and 5 bases respectively, with 2 bases between them. CDR3 length: 11 amino acids. Germline assignment: CDR1 MGHDK and CDR2 SYGVNS. CDR3: CASSEFTEAFF. CDR3 DNA sequence: TGTGCCAGCAGTGAATTTACTGAAGCTTTCTTT.